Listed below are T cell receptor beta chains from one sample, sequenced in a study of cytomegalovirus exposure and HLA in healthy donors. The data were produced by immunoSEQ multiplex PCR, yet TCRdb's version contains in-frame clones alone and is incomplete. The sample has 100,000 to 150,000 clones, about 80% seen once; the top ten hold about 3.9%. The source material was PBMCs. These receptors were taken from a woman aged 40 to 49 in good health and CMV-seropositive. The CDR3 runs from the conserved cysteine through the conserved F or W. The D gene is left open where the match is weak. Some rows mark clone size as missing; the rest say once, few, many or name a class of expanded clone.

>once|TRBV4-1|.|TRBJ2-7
CASSQGLVISYEQYF
TGCGCCAGCAGCCAAGGACTAGTGATCTCCTACGAGCAGTACTTC
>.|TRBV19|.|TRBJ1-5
CASTTENSNQPQHF
TGTGCCAGTACGACTGAAAATAGCAATCAGCCCCAGCATTTT
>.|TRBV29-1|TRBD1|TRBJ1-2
CSVREPTGNYTF
TGCAGCGTTCGTGAACCGACAGGGAACTACACCTTC
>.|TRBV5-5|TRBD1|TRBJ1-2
CASSLAVQGNGYTF
TGTGCCAGCAGCTTGGCCGTACAGGGGAATGGCTACACCTTC
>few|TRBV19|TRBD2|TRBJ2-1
CASLFRASGSINEQFF
TGTGCCAGTCTATTTCGGGCTAGCGGGAGTATCAATGAGCAGTTCTTC
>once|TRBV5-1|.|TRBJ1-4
CASSPSATNEKLFF
TGCGCCAGCAGCCCCTCCGCAACTAATGAAAAACTGTTTTTT
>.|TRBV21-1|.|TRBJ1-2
CASSKWCYSLNYGYTF
TGTGCCAGCAGCAAGTGGTGCTACTCCCTTAACTATGGCTACACCTTC
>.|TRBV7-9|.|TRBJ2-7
CASLRGSSYEQYF
TGTGCCAGCCTGAGAGGTTCCTCCTACGAGCAGTACTTC
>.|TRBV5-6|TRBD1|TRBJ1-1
CASSPARQGWSTEAFF
TGTGCCAGCAGCCCCGCCCGACAGGGCTGGTCCACTGAAGCTTTCTTT
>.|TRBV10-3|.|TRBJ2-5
CAIRGALYQETQYF
TGTGCCATCCGGGGGGCGTTGTACCAAGAGACCCAGTACTTC
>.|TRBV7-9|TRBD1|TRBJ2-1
CASSPVISVRGLDNEQFF
TGTGCCAGCAGCCCAGTAATCAGCGTCAGGGGGCTTGACAATGAGCAGTTCTTC
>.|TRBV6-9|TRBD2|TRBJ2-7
CASSYPRGDDAYEQYF
TGTGCCAGCAGTTACCCACGGGGGGACGACGCCTACGAGCAGTACTTC
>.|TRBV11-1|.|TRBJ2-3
CASSKGGGGPDTQYF
TGTGCCAGCAGCAAAGGTGGAGGGGGCCCAGATACGCAGTATTTT
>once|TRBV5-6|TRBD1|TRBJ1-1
CASSPHPGQGGTEAFF
TGTGCCAGCAGCCCCCACCCGGGACAGGGGGGCACTGAAGCTTTCTTT
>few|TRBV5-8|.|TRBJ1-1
CASSLANEAFF
TGTGCCAGCAGCTTGGCCAATGAAGCTTTCTTT